This TCR beta chain is from a study of blood T cell repertoires in COVID-19. The wider study: There were acute and convalescent COVID-19 samples, and they came from the United States, Italy and Spain. PBMCs, B-cell-depleted T cells, or T cells were the source of the cDNA or gDNA that made up the material.

The CDR3 is 14 residues long. Libraries were prepared by immunoSEQ multiplex PCR; TCRdb keeps only in-frame clonotypes and omits some of them. The repertoire has 150,000 to 200,000 clones, 65% to 80% of them found once; the top ten carry about a sixth. Enrolled through a virtual design, the participants were between roughly 18 and 95 years of age and came from under 30 US areas. Cohorts were assigned according to the clinical history that participants reported. Sequenced material: PBMCs or T cells enriched from blood (not recorded which). The receptor was isolated from a woman aged 50 to 60 with acute COVID-19. The chain is built from TRBV21-1 and TRBJ1-2. TRBV21-1 is flagged as a pseudogene. The DNA of the CDR3 is TGTGCCAGCAGCAAAGAGAGGGATTGGGATACCTACACCTTC. Translated, it gives CASSKERDWDTYTF.